This T cell receptor beta chain was obtained from a study of T cell repertoires in cytomegalovirus infection. MiXCR was run by TCRdb on the reads, yielding one entry per CDR3 protein. The table has roughly 760,000 distinct CDR3 sequences, less than 40% seen once; the top ten hold more than 2.5%. The CDR3 loop spans 19 amino acids. Trimming took 6 bases from V and 4 from J, leaving 29 bases between them. The V gene is TRBV12-3 or TRBV12-4, the J gene TRBJ2-3; D may be TRBD1 (6 bases). The sequenced sample consisted of PBMCs. The TCR was taken from a human donor in good health (CMV status not recorded). Some clones in this sample may be carry-over from other donors' samples. The CDR3: CASREGFILTGRRADTQYF. For the CDR3, the DNA is TGTGCCAGCAGAGAGGGTTTCATCCTAACAGGGAGAAGAGCAGATACGCAGTATTTT.